The next 14 T cell receptor beta chains were all read from a single sample in a study of CD8 T cells in Susac syndrome. Random hexamers were used to reverse transcribe the RNA input (roughly 0.5 to 1 ug). Via MiXCR, TCRdb re-called the immunoSEQ multiplex PCR reads, giving one row per CDR3 protein. The top ten hold approximately 0.1% of the sample, which has under 200,000 distinct CDR3 sequences, roughly 95% seen once. The sample consisted of CD4+ T cells from PBMCs. All receptors derive from a human donor in good health.

The V gene is TRBV15, the J gene TRBJ1-5; no clear D. CDR1 and CDR2 from the germline V gene are LNHNV and YYDKDF (reference sequence). The CDR3 length is 15 residues. V shed 0 bases and J shed 4 bases, with 10 bases lying between them. The CDR3 coding sequence is TGTGCCACCAGCAGAGAGGTGGGCTGGAATCAGCCCCAGCATTTT. It specifies CATSREVGWNQPQHF.

This chain joins TRBV12-5 and TRBJ1-1, with D hard to call. V was trimmed by 1 base and J by 3 bases, leaving 9 bases between them. The CDR3 is 14 amino acids. Germline V gene lookup returns CDR1 LGHNT and CDR2 FRNRAP. CDR3 sequence reads: CASGLDGVDTEAFF. In DNA form, the CDR3 reads TGTGCTAGTGGTTTGGACGGGGTAGACACTGAAGCTTTCTTT.

This chain connects TRBV29-1 to TRBJ1-1, with TRBD1 matching over 7 bases. The CDR3 totals 12 residues. The ends lost 7 bases at V and 5 bases at J; junction bases unmatched: 7. Germline V CDR1 and CDR2: SQVTM, ANQGSEA. The CDR3 coding sequence is TGCAGCGCGCACTTACAGGGGACTGAAGCTTTCTTT. Translating it yields CSAHLQGTEAFF.

For the CDR3, the DNA is TGTGCCAGCAGCTGGGTATTAGCCGGTGGGGAGACCCAGTACTTC. Translated: CASSWVLAGGETQYF. This chain joins TRBV12-3 or TRBV12-4 and TRBJ2-5, with D uncertain. V was pared by 6 bases and J by 5 bases, with 19 bases between. The length of the CDR3 is 15 residues.

This rearrangement joins TRBV10-3 to TRBJ2-3; TRBD1 matches at 7 bases. J lost 2 bases, V lost 8 bases, and 13 bases had no gene match. Germline V gene data show CDR1 as ENHRY and CDR2 as SYGVKD. CDR3 length: 16 amino acids. CDR3 amino acids: CAIGGIGDRVTDTQYF. CDR3 sequence (DNA): TGTGCCATCGGGGGTATTGGGGACAGAGTCACAGATACGCAGTATTTT.

This clonotype was seen just once. The chain uses TRBV7-9 and TRBJ2-3, with D hard to call. V gave up 0 bases and J gave up 3 bases, with 13 bases separating them. Germline CDR1 and CDR2: SEHNR and FQNEAQ (reference sequence). The CDR3 runs to 16 residues. As DNA, the CDR3 is TGTGCCAGCAGCTTAGCGGCGTCAGAAAGTACAGATACGCAGTATTTT. It is translated as CASSLAASESTDTQYF.

The rearrangement uses TRBV20-1 and TRBJ1-4; the match to TRBD1 covers 9 bases. V lost 6 bases and J lost 5; bases outside the gene matches: 7. There are 14 residues in the CDR3. Germline values: CDR1 DFQATT, CDR2 SNEGSKA (reference sequence). In nucleotides, the CDR3 is TGCAGTGCGCATACAGGGGGCCCAAATGAAAAACTGTTTTTT. Translating gives CSAHTGGPNEKLFF.

The CDR3 loop is CATRAAQNTGELFF. CDR3 sequence (DNA): TGTGCCACCCGGGCAGCACAGAACACCGGGGAGCTGTTTTTT. This chain joins TRBV24-1 and TRBJ2-2; D is unresolved. V lost 9 bases, J lost 1 base, and 11 bases lay in between. This CDR3 spans 14 amino acids. Germline-derived CDR1 and CDR2 are KGHDR and SFDVKD.

The chain employs TRBV28 and TRBJ2-7, with a weak D call TRBD2 (5 bases). CDR1 is MDHEN, CDR2 SYDVKM, per germline. The CDR3 is 16 residues long. V dropped 4 bases and J dropped 5 bases, with 21 bases sitting between them. CDR3: CASSSIPLRGINEQYV. CDR3 bases: TGTGCCAGCAGTTCCATCCCCCTCCGGGGTATCAACGAGCAGTACGTC.

V and J are TRBV2 and TRBJ1-2, with D unresolved. Germline values: CDR1 SNHLY, CDR2 FYNNEI. CDR3 size: 11 residues. V gave up 7 bases and J gave up 6 bases, with 9 bases separating them. This CDR3 is CASTRIDGYTF. The CDR3 nucleotides read TGTGCCAGCACTCGCATCGATGGCTACACCTTC.

This clonotype was recorded a few times. V usage is TRBV12-3 or TRBV12-4 and J usage is TRBJ2-1, with TRBD1 matching 9 bases. This CDR3 region has 15 residues. The junction had 1 base not matched to a gene; V was cut back by 4 bases and J by 0 bases. The CDR3 is CASSSTGGSYNEQFF. Here the CDR3 DNA reads TGTGCCAGCAGTTCGACAGGGGGCTCCTACAATGAGCAGTTCTTC.

The chain recombines TRBV20-1 with TRBJ2-7; D not resolved. The CDR3 is made up of 12 amino acids. Trimming removed 6 bases from V and 2 bases from J, with 11 bases in between. Germline assignment: CDR1 DFQATT and CDR2 SNEGSKA (reference sequence). The CDR3 region has the DNA TGCAGTGCCCGAATAGCCACCTACGAGCAGTACGTC. Its protein is CSARIATYEQYV.

The gene calls are TRBV12-3 or TRBV12-4 and TRBJ2-1; no definite D call. V lost 2 bases to trimming and J lost 6 bases, with 8 bases between them. The length of the CDR3 is 13 residues. The CDR3, as DNA: TGTGCCAGCAGTTTATACCGCCCCAATGAGCAGTTCTTC. This codes for CASSLYRPNEQFF.

This chain connects TRBV15 to TRBJ1-6; D gene ambiguous. Deletions cut 1 base from V and 7 bases from J, with 5 bases between. Looked up from germline, CDR1 is LNHNV and CDR2 is YYDKDF (reference sequence). CDR3 length: 13 residues. Here the CDR3 DNA reads TGTGCCACCAGCAGAGGGGAAAATTCACCCCTCCACTTT. Its protein is CATSRGENSPLHF.